Shown below are 21 T cell receptor beta chains from a single sample sequenced in a study of cytomegalovirus exposure and HLA in healthy donors. The PCR used 60 Vbeta and 13 Jbeta primers. Assay: immunoSEQ multiplex PCR; the TCRdb copy retains only in-frame clones and omits some. This sample yields some 120,000 clones, of which around three quarters are seen a single time; around 3.5% belongs to the top ten. Material: PBMCs. These receptors originate from a man aged 30 to 45 in good health and CMV-seronegative.

The gene calls are TRBV11-2 and TRBJ2-1, with TRBD2 as a possible D gene (5 bases). Deletions cut 3 bases from V and 9 bases from J, with 12 bases between. Germline V gene lookup returns CDR1 SGHAT and CDR2 FQNNGV. The CDR3 extends over 13 amino acids. Here the CDR3 reads CASSLRERGEQFF. The CDR3, as DNA: TGTGCCAGCAGCTTGAGGGAGAGAGGTGAGCAGTTCTTC.

The CDR3 nucleotides are TGTGCCAGCAGCTTCGGGACTAGCGGGGGAGATACGCAGTATTTT. Its protein is CASSFGTSGGDTQYF. The chain joins TRBV5-6 to TRBJ2-3, with TRBD2 matching 14 bases. Germline assignment: CDR1 SGHDT and CDR2 YYEEEE. The CDR3 has 15 residues. V gave up 2 bases and J gave up 5 bases; unmatched junction bases: 1.

This chain uses TRBV18 with TRBJ1-1; D might be TRBD1 (6 bases). The CDR3 runs to 17 residues. V lost 4 bases and J lost 0, with 18 bases in between. From germline, CDR1 is KGHSH and CDR2 LQKENI. CDR3 sequence: CASSLKRAGTLNTEAFF. The DNA of the CDR3 is TGTGCCAGCTCACTCAAAAGGGCCGGGACACTGAACACTGAAGCTTTCTTT.

The chain uses TRBV18 and TRBJ1-5; D call uncertain. The CDR3 sequence is 13 residues long. The V end was cut by 6 bases, the J end by 4 bases, with 10 bases between. The germline gives CDR1 KGHSH, CDR2 LQKENI. The CDR3 DNA sequence: TGTGCCAGCTCCCAGGCCAGTAATCAGCCCCAGCATTTT. Translation gives CASSQASNQPQHF. Complete variable domain (other parts from reference TRBV18 and TRBJ1-5): NAGVMQNPRHLVRRRGQEARLRCSPMKGHSHVYWYRQLPEEGLKFMVYLQKENIIDESGMPKERFSAEFPKEGPSILRIQQVVRGDSAAYFCASSQASNQPQHFGDGTRLSIL.

This chain connects TRBV19 to TRBJ1-1, with a possible D match to TRBD1 (5 bases). Germline-derived CDR1 and CDR2 are LNHDA and SQIVND (reference sequence). The CDR3 totals 13 residues. V gave up 4 bases and J gave up 1 base, with 7 bases separating them. The CDR3 spells CASSTGWNTEAFF. CDR3 sequence (DNA): TGTGCCAGTAGTACAGGGTGGAACACTGAAGCTTTCTTT.

There are a few counts of this clone. V and J are TRBV6-6 and TRBJ2-2; D is uncertain. The V end was cut by 7 bases, the J end by 1 base, with 10 bases between. The CDR3 is made up of 14 amino acids. Germline V lookup: CDR1 MNHNY, CDR2 SVGAGI (reference sequence). CDR3 in amino acids: CASTPRQNTGELFF. The CDR3 DNA follows: TGTGCCAGCACCCCTCGACAGAACACCGGGGAGCTGTTTTTT.

The CDR3 loop reads CASSPRGGASEKLFF. The DNA for the CDR3 is TGTGCCAGCAGCCCTCGGGGGGGGGCGAGTGAAAAACTGTTTTTT. J is TRBJ1-4 and V is TRBV9; weak D call: TRBD1 (6 bases). The germline V gene has CDR1 SGDLS and CDR2 YYNGEE. V was trimmed by 4 bases and J by 7 bases, leaving 17 bases between them. The CDR3 is made up of 15 amino acids.

The chain employs TRBV7-9 and TRBJ2-1; 8 positions agree with TRBD2. This CDR3 contains 17 residues. V trimming: 3 bases; J trimming: 9 bases; junction bases outside the gene matches: 16. In germline, CDR1 is SEHNR, CDR2 FQNEAQ (reference sequence). The CDR3 bases are TGTGCCAGCAGCTTGACCTGGGGCGGGGGGCCTGAAGGTGAGCAGTTCTTC. This encodes CASSLTWGGGPEGEQFF.

CDR3: CASSAGRSTDTQYF. The CDR3 DNA reads TGCGCCAGCAGCGCGGGACGGAGCACAGATACGCAGTATTTT. The chain employs TRBV5-1 and TRBJ2-3, with D perhaps matching TRBD2 (6 bases). V lost 4 bases, J lost 0 bases, and 9 bases lay in between. Germline V CDR1 and CDR2: SGHRS, YFSETQ. CDR3 size: 14 residues.

The genes are TRBV11-2 and TRBJ2-6; 9 bases map to TRBD2. The CDR3 is made up of 19 amino acids. Unmatched junction bases numbered 12, after V lost 4 bases and J lost 2 bases. Per germline, CDR1 SGHAT and CDR2 FQNNGV. CDR3 coding DNA: TGTGCCAGCAGCTCTAAATTGGCGGGAGGGGGAGCTGGGGCCAACGTCCTGACTTTC. Translating it yields CASSSKLAGGGAGANVLTF.

The chain links TRBV5-1 to TRBJ2-7, with 8 nucleotides matching TRBD1. The CDR3 contains 13 residues. Germline loops: CDR1 SGHRS, CDR2 YFSETQ. V trimming: 5 bases; J trimming: 5 bases; junction bases outside the gene matches: 6. The CDR3 loop reads CASSPGGFNEQYF. In DNA form, the CDR3 reads TGCGCCAGCAGTCCAGGGGGCTTCAACGAGCAGTACTTC. The entire variable domain, with the rest obtained from reference TRBV5-1 and TRBJ2-7, is as follows: KAGVTQTPRYLIKTRGQQVTLSCSPISGHRSVSWYQQTPGQGLQFLFEYFSETQRNKGNFPGRFSGRQFSNSRSEMNVSTLELGDSALYLCASSPGGFNEQYFGPGTRLTVT.

Comments on this clone: Other DNA variants within this sample encode the same CDR3. This chain joins TRBV4-1 and TRBJ1-6; D remains ambiguous. The CDR3 contains 13 residues. Trimming pared 0 bases from V and 12 bases from J, leaving 9 bases between. CDR1 and CDR2 from the germline V gene are MGHRA and YSYEKL. The CDR3 is CASSQELQIPLHF. The CDR3 nucleotides read TGCGCCAGCAGCCAAGAGTTACAAATACCCCTCCACTTT.

The V and J genes are TRBV10-3 and TRBJ2-7, with 14 bases that match TRBD2. Germline trimming cut 6 bases from V and 7 bases from J; bases unmatched to any gene: 11. The germline V gene encodes CDR1 ENHRY and CDR2 SYGVKD. This CDR3 contains 16 residues. The CDR3 is CAISRLAGGPTREQYF. CDR3 nucleotide sequence: TGTGCCATCAGCCGACTAGCGGGAGGGCCCACGAGGGAGCAGTACTTC.

The chain employs TRBV30 and TRBJ1-6; 8 bases align to TRBD1. This CDR3 is 12 amino acids long. After removal of 3 bases from V and 14 bases from J, the junction contained 6 bases not matched to a gene. The germline gives CDR1 GTSNPN, CDR2 SVGIG (reference sequence). The CDR3 region is CAWSRTGRSLHF. CDR3 DNA sequence: TGTGCCTGGAGCCGGACAGGGCGATCCCTCCACTTT. The full variable domain, in which reference TRBV30 and TRBJ1-6 provide the parts outside the CDR3, is SQTIHQWPATLVQPVGSPLSLECTVEGTSNPNLYWYRQAAGRGLQLLFYSVGIGQISSEVPQNLSASRPQDRQFILSSKKLLLSDSGFYLCAWSRTGRSLHFGNGTRLTVT.

The chain carries TRBV9 and TRBJ2-2, with a weak D call TRBD1 (6 bases). V was pared by 4 bases and J by 0 bases, with 10 bases between. This CDR3 spans 15 amino acids. CDR1 is SGDLS, CDR2 YYNGEE, per germline. Written as DNA, the CDR3 is TGTGCCAGCAGCAGTACAGGGACGAACACCGGGGAGCTGTTTTTT. Translated, it gives CASSSTGTNTGELFF.

The CDR3 region has the DNA TGTGCCAGCAGTAGACTAGCGGGGGCCATACGCACAGATACGCAGTATTTT. Protein: CASSRLAGAIRTDTQYF. V is TRBV6-4 and J is TRBJ2-3, with 12 bases aligning to TRBD2. Trimming removed 5 bases from V and 1 base from J; junction bases left unmatched: 7. CDR3 length: 17 residues. Germline V gene data show CDR1 as MRHNA and CDR2 as SNTAGT.

Details on this clone: Other nucleotide sequences from this sample produce the same CDR3. The chain has TRBV29-1 and TRBJ2-7; 9 bases fit TRBD1. Trimming at V came to 4 bases and at J to 2 bases, leaving 3 bases not matched to a gene. The germline CDR1 and CDR2 sequences are SQVTM and ANQGSEA. The CDR3 totals 13 residues. CDR3 sequence: CSVGGQGTYEQYF. In DNA, the CDR3 is TGCAGCGTTGGGGGACAGGGAACCTACGAGCAGTACTTC.

The chain couples TRBV5-1 to TRBJ1-2; 10 nucleotides match TRBD1. Germline CDR1 SGHRS, CDR2 YFSETQ. This CDR3 has 13 amino acids. Losses at the gene ends were 2 bases for V and 6 bases for J; bases not matched to a gene: 1. The CDR3 protein is CASSLGQGDGYTF. The CDR3 DNA sequence: TGCGCCAGCAGCTTAGGACAGGGGGATGGCTACACCTTC.

The chain is built from TRBV7-9 and TRBJ1-5; 10 bases map to TRBD1. The trim removed 4 bases at V and 4 bases at J, leaving 10 bases unmatched. The CDR3 has 17 amino acids. Germline-derived CDR1 and CDR2 are SEHNR and FQNEAQ (reference sequence). CDR3 in DNA: TGTGCCAGCAGCTCCTCGACAGGGGGCGCAGGGAATCAGCCCCAGCATTTT. It specifies CASSSSTGGAGNQPQHF. The whole variable domain, filled in from reference TRBV7-9 and TRBJ1-5, reads DTGVSQNPRHKITKRGQNVTFRCDPISEHNRLYWYRQTLGQGPEFLTYFQNEAQLEKSRLLSDRFSAERPKGSFSTLEIQRTEQGDSAMYLCASSSSTGGAGNQPQHFGDGTRLSIL.

CDR3 sequence: CASNGGGANEQFF. DNA of the CDR3: TGTGCCAGCAATGGCGGGGGGGCAAATGAGCAGTTCTTC. The chain joins TRBV9 to TRBJ2-1; 9 bases map to TRBD2. This CDR3 spans 13 amino acids. V dropped 6 bases and J dropped 7; count of bases not matched to a gene: 5. Germline V gene lookup returns CDR1 SGDLS and CDR2 YYNGEE. The variable domain in full, with the rest retrieved from reference TRBV9 and TRBJ2-1, is DSGVTQTPKHLITATGQRVTLRCSPRSGDLSVYWYQQSLDQGLQFLIQYYNGEERAKGNILERFSAQQFPDLHSELNLSSLELGDSALYFCASNGGGANEQFFGPGTRLTVL.

The gene calls are TRBV7-9 and TRBJ2-5, with 12 bases fitting TRBD1. The V and J ends lost 1 base and 4 bases, in that order; junction bases with no gene match: 13. Germline V CDR1 and CDR2: SEHNR, FQNEAQ (reference sequence). This CDR3 region has 19 residues. The CDR3 reads CASSLEGGQGAPNRETQYF. The DNA of the CDR3 is TGTGCCAGCAGCTTAGAGGGGGGACAGGGGGCCCCCAACCGAGAGACCCAGTACTTC.